This T cell receptor (beta chain) derives from a study of cytomegalovirus exposure and HLA in healthy donors. Study results and caveats: The authors excluded some V segments, including TRBV6-2 and TRBV6-3, as indistinguishable.

This clone was seen more than once but under ten times. Antigen: not known. The CDR3 sequence is 14 residues long. Trimming removed 6 bases at V and 8 bases at J, with 16 bases between. Germline V gene sequence: CDR1 MDHEN, CDR2 SYDVKM. PCR used 60 Vbeta primers and 13 Jbeta primers. TCRdb's table, derived via immunoSEQ multiplex PCR, lists solely in-frame clones and lacks some. In the table there are around 300,000 clones, 84% of which are singletons. Sequenced material: PBMCs. The rearrangement links TRBV28 to TRBJ1-4; D uncertain. This receptor was taken from a middle-aged woman in good health and CMV-seropositive. The CDR3 nucleotides are TGTGCCAGCAGATCTAGTAGAGGTGGCGAAAAACTGTTTTTT. Its protein product is CASRSSRGGEKLFF.